Listed here is a single T cell receptor (beta chain). Its antigen is currently unknown. These data are taken from a study of T cells in Graves' hyperthyroidism and ophthalmopathy. Study results and limitations: By a 13 V-J model, ophthalmopathy was set apart from stable hyperthyroidism.

What was amplified from RNA transcripts were TCR beta CDR3 regions. The study used the HTBI primer set for a first-round RT-PCR of the TCR CDR3. In TCRdb, the multiplex PCR reads were re-called with MiXCR into one record per CDR3 protein. The sample consists of 550,000 to 650,000 distinct CDR3 sequences, approximately 15% of them appearing once. In germline, CDR1 is SGHNT, CDR2 YENEEA. Germline trimming cut 5 bases from V and 1 base from J; bases unmatched to any gene: 7. CDR3 length: 18 amino acids. This chain links TRBV11-3 with TRBJ2-5; 16 bases map to TRBD2. Sequenced material: blood. The sequence came from a woman in her thirties with Graves' hyperthyroidism that later progressed to Graves' ophthalmopathy. The CDR3 sequence: CASSVGTSGRGTQETQYF. CDR3 nucleotides: TGTGCCAGCAGCGTTGGGACTAGCGGGAGGGGAACCCAAGAGACCCAGTACTTC. Full variable domain (rest looked up from reference TRBV11-3 and TRBJ2-5): EAGVVQSPRYKIIEKKQPVAFWCNPISGHNTLYWYLQNLGQGPELLIRYENEEAVDDSQLPKDRFSAERLKGVDSTLKIQPAELGDSAVYLCASSVGTSGRGTQETQYFGPGTRLLVL.